This TCR beta chain was identified in a study of T-cell reconstitution after alpha-beta-depleted transplantation in children. Points from the study as a whole: One year after transplant, T-cell counts and diversity came mostly from newly produced T cells. High day-60 TCRbeta diversity in some patients came from surviving recipient T cells and thymic progenitors. After transplant, at about two months, alpha-beta T cells were reportedly derived from several hundred expanded graft clones.

Turning to this clonotype: Its antigen is unidentified.

Researchers prepared the TCRbeta library using unique molecular identifiers, the study reports. MiXCR was run by TCRdb on the PCR reads, yielding one entry per CDR3 protein. The table has roughly 400,000 distinct CDR3 sequences, 43% seen once; the top ten hold roughly 27%. Deletions cut 3 bases from V and 9 bases from J, with 11 bases between. The CDR3 sequence is 11 residues long. The germline CDR1 and CDR2 sequences are SQVTM and ANQGSEA. The source was PBMCs, collected before TCRalphabeta/CD19-depleted stem cell transplant. V is TRBV29-1 and J is TRBJ1-1, with D perhaps matching TRBD1 (5 bases). This TCR came from a girl aged 2 to 9 with aplastic anemia, due to receive a stem cell transplant. Here the CDR3 DNA reads TGCAGCGTTGAGGGACGCCAGAAAGCTTTCTTT. Its translation is CSVEGRQKAFF.